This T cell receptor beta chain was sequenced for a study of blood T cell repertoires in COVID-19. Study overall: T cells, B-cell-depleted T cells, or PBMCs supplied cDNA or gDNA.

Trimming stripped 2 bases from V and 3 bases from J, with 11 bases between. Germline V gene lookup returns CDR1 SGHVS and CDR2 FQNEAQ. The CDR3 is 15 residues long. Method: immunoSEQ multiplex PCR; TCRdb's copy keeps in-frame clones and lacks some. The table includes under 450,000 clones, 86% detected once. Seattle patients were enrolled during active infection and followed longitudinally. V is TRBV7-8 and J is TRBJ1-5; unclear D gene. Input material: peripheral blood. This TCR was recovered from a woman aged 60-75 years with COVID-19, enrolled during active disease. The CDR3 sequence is CASSLTHRTNQPQHF. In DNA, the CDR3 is TGTGCCAGCAGCTTAACCCACAGAACCAATCAGCCCCAGCATTTT.